This is a list of T cell receptor beta chains from one sample in a study of Graves' ophthalmopathy and Graves' hyperthyroidism. Each CDR3 protein gets one entry after TCRdb re-called the multiplex PCR reads with MiXCR. The table shows more than 550,000 distinct CDR3 sequences, with about 41% occurring only once. Material for sequencing was peripheral blood. The receptors here all came from an adult man with Graves' ophthalmopathy. The CDR3 runs from the conserved cysteine through the conserved F or W. The D gene is left open where the match is weak. Clone size is given for some rows only: seen once, a few or many times, or a class if the clone is expanded.

v_gene	j_gene	abundance	d_gene	CDR3nt	CDR3aa
TRBV5-5	TRBJ2-7	NA	TRBD2	TGTGCCAGCAGCTGGCGGGGGGGTCAATACGAGCAGTACTTC	CASSWRGGQYEQYF
TRBV4-1	TRBJ1-1	NA	NA	TGCGCCAGCAGCCAAAAAACGGGAGATGAAGCTTTCTTT	CASSQKTGDEAFF
TRBV12-3/TRBV12-4	TRBJ1-1	NA	NA	TGTGCCAGCACCCTGACCGCGCGTGAAGCTTTCTTT	CASTLTAREAFF
TRBV5-1	TRBJ2-7	many	NA	TGCGCCAGCAGCCCAGGGCCCAACGAGCAGTACTTC	CASSPGPNEQYF
TRBV24-1	TRBJ2-2	many	TRBD1	TGTGCCACCAGTGATGATGATCCGGGACAGGCGAACACCGGGGAGCTGTTTTTT	CATSDDDPGQANTGELFF
TRBV11-2	TRBJ1-1	few	TRBD1	TGTGCCAGCAGCTTAATGCGGACAGGGATTGGGAACACTGAAGCTTTCTTT	CASSLMRTGIGNTEAFF
TRBV7-9	TRBJ2-6	once	NA	TGTGCCAGCAGCAACCACCCGCGCTCTGGGGCCAACGTCCTGACTTTC	CASSNHPRSGANVLTF
TRBV29-1	TRBJ1-2	many	NA	TGCAGCGTTGAGGAGTTAGCTAACTATGGCTACACCTTC	CSVEELANYGYTF
TRBV7-9	TRBJ1-4	NA	NA	TGTGCCAGCAGCTTAGGTGTCGGGGGATCAACTAATGAAAAACTGTTTTTT	CASSLGVGGSTNEKLFF
TRBV3-1	TRBJ2-2	few	NA	TGTGCCAGCAGCTCAATTACCACCGGGGAGCTGTTTTTT	CASSSITTGELFF
TRBV6-6	TRBJ1-2	many	TRBD1	TGTGCCAGCAGTTATGGGACAGGGGGCGCAAACTATGGCTACACCTTC	CASSYGTGGANYGYTF
TRBV7-8	TRBJ2-7	few	NA	TGTGCCAGCAGCCACCCCGTTGGAAGCTCTTACGAGCAGTACTTC	CASSHPVGSSYEQYF
TRBV24-1	TRBJ1-2	NA	TRBD1	TGTGCCACCAGTGATGAACCGGGACAGGGGAACACCGGGGGTAACTATGGCTACACCTTC	CATSDEPGQGNTGGNYGYTF
TRBV29-1	TRBJ2-5	many	TRBD2	TGCAGCGTCGTAGCGGGAGGAGAGACCCAGTACTTC	CSVVAGGETQYF
TRBV24-1	TRBJ2-7	many	TRBD2	TGTGCCACCAGTCTCGGGGGGGCCCACGAGCAGTACTTC	CATSLGGAHEQYF
TRBV2	TRBJ1-1	NA	NA	TGTGCCAGCAGTGAAAGAAGCAACACTGAAGCTTTCTTT	CASSERSNTEAFF
TRBV6-6	TRBJ1-5	many	NA	TGTGCCAGCAATATACATGATAGCAATCAGCCCCAGCATTTT	CASNIHDSNQPQHF
TRBV9	TRBJ1-6	once	NA	TGTGCCAGCCCCACCCCTACAGCACGCCTCCACTTT	CASPTPTARLHF
TRBV10-3	TRBJ2-7	NA	TRBD2	TGTGCCAGCAGTTCGCCCGGGACTAGCCGTCTCTACGAGCAGTACTTC	CASSSPGTSRLYEQYF
TRBV7-9	TRBJ1-1	many	NA	TGTGCCAGCAGTCCGGGAAGTTTGAACACTGAAGCTTTCTTT	CASSPGSLNTEAFF